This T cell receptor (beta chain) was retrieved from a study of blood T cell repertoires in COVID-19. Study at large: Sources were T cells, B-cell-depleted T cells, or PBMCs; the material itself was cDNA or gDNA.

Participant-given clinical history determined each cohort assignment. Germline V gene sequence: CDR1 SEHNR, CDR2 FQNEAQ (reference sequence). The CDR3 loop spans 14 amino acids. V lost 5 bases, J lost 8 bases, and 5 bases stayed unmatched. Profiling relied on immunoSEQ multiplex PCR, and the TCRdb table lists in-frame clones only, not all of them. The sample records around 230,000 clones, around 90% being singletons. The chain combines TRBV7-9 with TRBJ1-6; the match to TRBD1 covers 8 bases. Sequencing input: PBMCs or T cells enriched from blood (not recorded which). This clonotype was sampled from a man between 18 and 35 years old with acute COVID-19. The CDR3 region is CASSPGGVDSPLHF. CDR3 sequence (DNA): TGTGCCAGCAGCCCAGGGGGCGTGGATTCACCCCTCCACTTT.